This T cell receptor beta chain comes out of a study of response to subunit inactivated influenza vaccine. In TCRdb, the RT-PCR reads were re-called with MiXCR into one record per CDR3 protein. The table records fewer than 250,000 distinct CDR3 sequences, approximately 14% of them present only once. The CDR3 contains 15 residues. Germline lookup yields CDR1 MNHEY and CDR2 SVGAGI. V lost 0 bases and J 1 base, leaving 8 bases between the germline ends. Comment on this clonotype: Antigen unknown.

Whole-study results and caveats: Authors suggested each seasonal flu vaccination may recruit only limited numbers of new T cells.

The material sequenced was CD8+ T cells sorted from PBMCs, taken 5 days after vaccination. The chain is built from TRBV6-5 and TRBJ2-3; D is uncertain. This sequence was found in a man aged 50-59 years who received an inactivated influenza vaccine. DNA for the CDR3: TGTGCCAGCAGTTACTCAGCCGGACGCACAGATACGCAGTATTTT. As protein: CASSYSAGRTDTQYF.